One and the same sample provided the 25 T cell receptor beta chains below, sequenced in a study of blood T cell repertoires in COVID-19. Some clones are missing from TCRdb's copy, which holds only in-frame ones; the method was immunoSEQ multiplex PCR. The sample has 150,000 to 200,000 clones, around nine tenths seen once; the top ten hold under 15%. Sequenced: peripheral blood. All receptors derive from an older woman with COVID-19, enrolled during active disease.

The CDR3 loop reads CASSLLRLSPYEQYF. The CDR3 region has the DNA TGTGCCAGCAGCTTATTAAGGCTTAGCCCCTACGAGCAGTACTTC. V and J are TRBV7-2 and TRBJ2-7; D call uncertain. CDR1 and CDR2 from the germline V gene are SGHTA and FQGNSA. The V and J ends lost 2 bases and 2 bases respectively, with 13 bases between them. The CDR3 has 15 residues.

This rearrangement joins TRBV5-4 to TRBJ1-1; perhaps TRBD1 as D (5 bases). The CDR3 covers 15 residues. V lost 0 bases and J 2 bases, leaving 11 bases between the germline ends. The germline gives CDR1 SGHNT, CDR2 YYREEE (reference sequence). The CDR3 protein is CASSLDTGKNTEAFF. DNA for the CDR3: TGTGCCAGCAGCTTGGATACAGGCAAAAACACTGAAGCTTTCTTT.

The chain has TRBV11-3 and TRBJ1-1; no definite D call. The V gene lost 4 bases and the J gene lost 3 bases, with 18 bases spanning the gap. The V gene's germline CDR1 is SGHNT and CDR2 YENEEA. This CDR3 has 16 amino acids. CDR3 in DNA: TGTGCCAGCAGCTCCATCGGTGGGAGCGAACACACTGAAGCTTTCTTT. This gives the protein CASSSIGGSEHTEAFF.

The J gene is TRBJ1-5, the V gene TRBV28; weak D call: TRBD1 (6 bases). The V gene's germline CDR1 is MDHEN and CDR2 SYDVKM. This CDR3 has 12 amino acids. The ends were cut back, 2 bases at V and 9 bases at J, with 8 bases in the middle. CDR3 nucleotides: TGTGCCAGCAGTTTAAGGACAGCGCCCCAGCATTTT. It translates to CASSLRTAPQHF.

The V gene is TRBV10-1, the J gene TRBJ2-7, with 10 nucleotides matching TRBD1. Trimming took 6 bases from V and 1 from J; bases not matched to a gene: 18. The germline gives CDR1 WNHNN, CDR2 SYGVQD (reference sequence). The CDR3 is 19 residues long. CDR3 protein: CASRNSGQGPKKTSYEQYF. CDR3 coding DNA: TGCGCCAGCAGAAATTCGGGACAGGGGCCTAAAAAAACATCCTACGAGCAGTACTTC.

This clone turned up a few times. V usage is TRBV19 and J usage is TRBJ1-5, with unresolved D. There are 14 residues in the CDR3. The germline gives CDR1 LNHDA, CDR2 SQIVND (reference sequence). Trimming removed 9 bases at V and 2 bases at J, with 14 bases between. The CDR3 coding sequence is TGTGCCAGGCGCCGGGTGGAGGGCAATCAGCCCCAGCATTTT. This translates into CARRRVEGNQPQHF.

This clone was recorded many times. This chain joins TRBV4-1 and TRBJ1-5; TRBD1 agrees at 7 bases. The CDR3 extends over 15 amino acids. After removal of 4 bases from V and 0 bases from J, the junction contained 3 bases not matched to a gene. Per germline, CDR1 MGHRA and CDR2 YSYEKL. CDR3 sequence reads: CASSRGTDSNQPQHF. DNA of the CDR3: TGCGCCAGCAGCCGCGGGACAGATAGCAATCAGCCCCAGCATTTT.

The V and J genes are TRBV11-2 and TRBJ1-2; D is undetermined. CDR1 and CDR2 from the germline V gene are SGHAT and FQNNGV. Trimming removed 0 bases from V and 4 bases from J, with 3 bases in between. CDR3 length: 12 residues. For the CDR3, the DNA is TGTGCCAGCAGCTTAGACGGCTATGGCTACACCTTC. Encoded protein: CASSLDGYGYTF. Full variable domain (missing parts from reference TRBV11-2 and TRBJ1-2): EAGVAQSPRYKIIEKRQSVAFWCNPISGHATLYWYQQILGQGPKLLIQFQNNGVVDDSQLPKDRFSAERLKGVDSTLKIQPAKLEDSAVYLCASSLDGYGYTFGSGTRLTVV.

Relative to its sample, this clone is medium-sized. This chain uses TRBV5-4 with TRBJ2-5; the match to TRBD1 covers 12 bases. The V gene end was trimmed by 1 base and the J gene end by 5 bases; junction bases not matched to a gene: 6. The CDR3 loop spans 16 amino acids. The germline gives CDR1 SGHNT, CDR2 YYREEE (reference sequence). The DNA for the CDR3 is TGTGCCAGCAGCTTGTTGGGACAGGGGGCGGGGGAGACCCAGTACTTC. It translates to CASSLLGQGAGETQYF.

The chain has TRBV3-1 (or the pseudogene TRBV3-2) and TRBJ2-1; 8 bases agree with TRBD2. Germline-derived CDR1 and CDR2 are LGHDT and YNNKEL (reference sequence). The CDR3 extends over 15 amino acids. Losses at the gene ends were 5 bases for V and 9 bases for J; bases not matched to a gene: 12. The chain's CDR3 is CASSKAGAFDGEQFF. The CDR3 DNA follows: TGTGCCAGCAGCAAAGCGGGAGCCTTCGACGGTGAGCAGTTCTTC.

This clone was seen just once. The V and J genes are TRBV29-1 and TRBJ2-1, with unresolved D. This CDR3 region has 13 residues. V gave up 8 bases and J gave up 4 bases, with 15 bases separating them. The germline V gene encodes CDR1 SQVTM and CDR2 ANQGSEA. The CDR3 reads CSTRALGYNEQFF. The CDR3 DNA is TGCAGCACCCGAGCGTTGGGTTACAATGAGCAGTTCTTC.

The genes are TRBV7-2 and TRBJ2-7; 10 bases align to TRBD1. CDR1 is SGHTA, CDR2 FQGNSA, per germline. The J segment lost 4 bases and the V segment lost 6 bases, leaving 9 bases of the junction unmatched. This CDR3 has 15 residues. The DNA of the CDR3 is TGTGCCAGCAGATCGACAGGGGGCCCATCTTACGAGCAGTACTTC. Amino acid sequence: CASRSTGGPSYEQYF.

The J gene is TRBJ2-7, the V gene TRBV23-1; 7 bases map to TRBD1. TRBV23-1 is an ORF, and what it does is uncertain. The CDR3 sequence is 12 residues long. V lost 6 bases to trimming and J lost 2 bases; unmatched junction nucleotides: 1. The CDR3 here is CASRTGTYEQYF. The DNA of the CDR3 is TGCGCCAGCAGGACAGGGACCTACGAGCAGTACTTC.

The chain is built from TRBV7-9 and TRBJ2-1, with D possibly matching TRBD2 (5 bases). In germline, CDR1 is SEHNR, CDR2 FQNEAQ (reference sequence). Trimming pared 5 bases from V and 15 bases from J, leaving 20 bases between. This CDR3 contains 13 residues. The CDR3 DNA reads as TGTGCCAGCAGCCCGGAACTAGTAACAATTGTGTTCTTC. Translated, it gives CASSPELVTIVFF.

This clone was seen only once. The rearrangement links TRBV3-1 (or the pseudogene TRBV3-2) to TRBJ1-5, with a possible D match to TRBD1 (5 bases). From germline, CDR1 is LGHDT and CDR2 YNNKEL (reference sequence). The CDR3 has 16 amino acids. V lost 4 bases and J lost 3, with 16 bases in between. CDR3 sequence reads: CASSPHQGGNNQPQHF. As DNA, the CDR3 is TGTGCCAGCAGCCCCCACCAGGGAGGAAACAATCAGCCCCAGCATTTT.

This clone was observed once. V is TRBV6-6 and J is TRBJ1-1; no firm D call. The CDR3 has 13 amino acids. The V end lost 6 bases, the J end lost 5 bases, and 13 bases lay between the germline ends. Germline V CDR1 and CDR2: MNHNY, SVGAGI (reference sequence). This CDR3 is CASSHRPGTEAFF. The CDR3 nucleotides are TGTGCCAGCAGCCATAGACCCGGGACTGAAGCTTTCTTT.

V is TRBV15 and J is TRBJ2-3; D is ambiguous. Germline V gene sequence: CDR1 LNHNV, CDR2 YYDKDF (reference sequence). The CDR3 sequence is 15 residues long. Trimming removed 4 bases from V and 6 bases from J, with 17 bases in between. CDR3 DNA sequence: TGTGCCACCAGCACCATAATTTCGTTGAGTGATACGCAGTATTTT. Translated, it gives CATSTIISLSDTQYF.

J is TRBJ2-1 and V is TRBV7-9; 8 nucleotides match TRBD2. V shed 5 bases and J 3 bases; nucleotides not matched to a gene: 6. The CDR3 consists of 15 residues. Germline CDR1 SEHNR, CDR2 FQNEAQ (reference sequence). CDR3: CASSNSGTHYNEQFF. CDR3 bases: TGTGCCAGCAGCAATAGCGGGACCCACTACAATGAGCAGTTCTTC.

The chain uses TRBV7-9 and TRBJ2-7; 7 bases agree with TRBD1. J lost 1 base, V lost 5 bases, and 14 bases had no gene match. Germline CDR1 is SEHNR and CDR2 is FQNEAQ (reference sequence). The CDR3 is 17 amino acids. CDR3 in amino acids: CASSKTGTPERSYEQYF. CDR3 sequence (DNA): TGTGCCAGCAGCAAGACAGGGACACCGGAAAGATCCTACGAGCAGTACTTC.

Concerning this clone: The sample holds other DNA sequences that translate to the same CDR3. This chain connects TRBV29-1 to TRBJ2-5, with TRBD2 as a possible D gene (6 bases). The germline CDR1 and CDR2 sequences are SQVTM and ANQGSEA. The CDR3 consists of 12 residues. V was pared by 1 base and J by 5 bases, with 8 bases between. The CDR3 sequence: CSVEVGGETQYF. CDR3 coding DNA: TGCAGCGTTGAAGTTGGAGGGGAGACCCAGTACTTC.

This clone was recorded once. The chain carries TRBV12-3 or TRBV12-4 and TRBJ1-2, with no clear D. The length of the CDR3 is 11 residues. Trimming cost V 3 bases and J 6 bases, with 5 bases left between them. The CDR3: CASSFANGYTF. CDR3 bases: TGTGCCAGCAGTTTCGCGAATGGCTACACCTTC.

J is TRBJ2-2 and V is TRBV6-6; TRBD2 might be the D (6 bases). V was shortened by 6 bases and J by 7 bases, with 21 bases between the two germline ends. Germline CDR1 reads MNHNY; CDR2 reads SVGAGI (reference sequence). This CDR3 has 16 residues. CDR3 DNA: TGTGCCAGCAGAAAAGGGACGGGACCGCGGGGCGGGGAGCTGTTTTTT. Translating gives CASRKGTGPRGGELFF.

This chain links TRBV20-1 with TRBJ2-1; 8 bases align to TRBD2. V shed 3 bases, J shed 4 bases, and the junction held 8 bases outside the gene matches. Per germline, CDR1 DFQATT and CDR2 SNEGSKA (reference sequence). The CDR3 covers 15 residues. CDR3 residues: CSASYLGGRYNEQFF. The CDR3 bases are TGCAGTGCTAGTTATTTAGGCGGGAGGTACAATGAGCAGTTCTTC.

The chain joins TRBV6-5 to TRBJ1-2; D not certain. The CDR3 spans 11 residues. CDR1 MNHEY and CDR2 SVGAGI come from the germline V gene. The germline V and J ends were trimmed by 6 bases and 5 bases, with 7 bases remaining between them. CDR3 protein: CASSDKYGYTF. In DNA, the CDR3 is TGTGCCAGCAGCGACAAGTATGGCTACACCTTC.

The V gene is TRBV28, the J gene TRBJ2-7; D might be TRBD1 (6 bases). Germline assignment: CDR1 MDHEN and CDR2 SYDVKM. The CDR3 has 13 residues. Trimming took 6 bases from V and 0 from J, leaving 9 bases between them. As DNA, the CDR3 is TGTGCCAGCAGAGGGGGAAGCTCCTACGAGCAGTACTTC. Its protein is CASRGGSSYEQYF.